This T cell receptor beta chain was profiled in a study of T-cell memory formation after mild COVID-19. In its sample, this clonotype was seen a few times. TCRdb reprocessed the 5' RACE reads with MiXCR, giving one entry per CDR3 protein. The sample has roughly 580,000 distinct CDR3 sequences, around 17% seen once. Sample: PBMCs or a T cell subset sorted from them (not recorded which). This TCR was recovered from an adult woman who had mild COVID-19 (a few samples of this study predate the infection). Cell type and time point are not known.

CDR3 DNA sequence: TGCAGTGCTAGTCGCGAGGGGGCTGTAAACATTCAGTACTTC. Its translation: CSASREGAVNIQYF. The gene calls are TRBV20-1 and TRBJ2-4; 7 nucleotides agree with TRBD1. V lost 3 bases and J lost 6; bases outside the gene matches: 8. The CDR3 runs to 14 residues. The V gene's germline CDR1 is DFQATT and CDR2 SNEGSKA (reference sequence).